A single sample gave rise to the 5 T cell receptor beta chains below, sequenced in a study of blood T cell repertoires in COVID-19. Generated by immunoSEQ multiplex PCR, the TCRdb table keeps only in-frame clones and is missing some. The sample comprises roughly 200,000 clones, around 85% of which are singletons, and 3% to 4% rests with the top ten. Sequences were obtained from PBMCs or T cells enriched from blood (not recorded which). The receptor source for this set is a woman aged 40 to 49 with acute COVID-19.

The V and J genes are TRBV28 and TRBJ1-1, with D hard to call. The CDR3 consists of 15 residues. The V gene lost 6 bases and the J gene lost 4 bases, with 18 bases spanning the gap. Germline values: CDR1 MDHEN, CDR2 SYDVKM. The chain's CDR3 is CASSSNKGRSTEAFF. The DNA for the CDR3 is TGTGCCAGCAGCTCGAATAAAGGGAGGAGCACTGAAGCTTTCTTT.

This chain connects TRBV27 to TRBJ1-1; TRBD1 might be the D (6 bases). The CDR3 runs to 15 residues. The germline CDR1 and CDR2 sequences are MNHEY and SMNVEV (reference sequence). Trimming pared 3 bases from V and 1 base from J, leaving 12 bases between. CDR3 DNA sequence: TGTGCCAGCAGTTTCCGCTGGGGACAGAACACTGAAGCTTTCTTT. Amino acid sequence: CASSFRWGQNTEAFF.

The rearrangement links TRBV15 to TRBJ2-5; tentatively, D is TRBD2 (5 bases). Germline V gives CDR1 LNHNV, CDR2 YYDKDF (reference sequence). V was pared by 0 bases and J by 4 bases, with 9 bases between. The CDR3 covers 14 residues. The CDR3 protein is CATSREGSGETQYF. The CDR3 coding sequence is TGTGCCACCAGCAGAGAAGGAAGCGGAGAGACCCAGTACTTC.

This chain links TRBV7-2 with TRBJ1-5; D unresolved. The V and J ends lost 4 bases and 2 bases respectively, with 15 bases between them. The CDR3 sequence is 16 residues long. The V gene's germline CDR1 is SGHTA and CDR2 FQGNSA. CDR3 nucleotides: TGTGCCAGCAGCTCAGAATCGTGGGCAGGCAATCAGCCCCAGCATTTT. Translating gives CASSSESWAGNQPQHF.

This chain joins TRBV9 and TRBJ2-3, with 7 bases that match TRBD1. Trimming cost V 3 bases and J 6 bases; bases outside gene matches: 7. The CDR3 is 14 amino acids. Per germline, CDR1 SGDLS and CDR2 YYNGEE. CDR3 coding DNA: TGTGCCAGCAGCGGCGACAGGGTCGAGGATACGCAGTATTTT. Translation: CASSGDRVEDTQYF.